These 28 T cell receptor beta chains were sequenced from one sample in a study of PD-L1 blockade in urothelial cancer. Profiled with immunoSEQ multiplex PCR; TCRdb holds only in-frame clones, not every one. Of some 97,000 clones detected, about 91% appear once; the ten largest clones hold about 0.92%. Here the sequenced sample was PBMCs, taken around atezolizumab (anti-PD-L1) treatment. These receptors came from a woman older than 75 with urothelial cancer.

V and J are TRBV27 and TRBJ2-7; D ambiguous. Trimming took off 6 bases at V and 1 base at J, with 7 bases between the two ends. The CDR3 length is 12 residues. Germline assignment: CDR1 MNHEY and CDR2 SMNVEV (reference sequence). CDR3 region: CASSQTSYEQYF. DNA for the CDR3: TGTGCCAGCAGCCAAACATCCTACGAGCAGTACTTC.

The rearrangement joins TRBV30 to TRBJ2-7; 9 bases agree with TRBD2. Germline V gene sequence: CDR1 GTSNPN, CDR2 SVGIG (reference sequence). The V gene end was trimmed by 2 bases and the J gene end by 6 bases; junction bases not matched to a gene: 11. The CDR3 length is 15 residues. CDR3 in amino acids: CAWSRQGREGLEQYF. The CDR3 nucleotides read TGTGCCTGGAGTCGCCAGGGGCGGGAGGGCCTCGAGCAGTACTTC.

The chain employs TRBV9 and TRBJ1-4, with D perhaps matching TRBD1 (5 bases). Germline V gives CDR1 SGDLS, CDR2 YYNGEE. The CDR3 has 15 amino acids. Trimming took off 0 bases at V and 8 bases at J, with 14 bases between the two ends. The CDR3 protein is CASSVGGGVVEKLFF. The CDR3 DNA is TGTGCCAGCAGCGTAGGTGGGGGGGTTGTAGAAAAACTGTTTTTT.

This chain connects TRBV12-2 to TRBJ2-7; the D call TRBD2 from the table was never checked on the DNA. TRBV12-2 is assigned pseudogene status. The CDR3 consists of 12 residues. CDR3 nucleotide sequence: TGTGCAAGTCGCCGGACTAGCGGGAGTCGGTACTTC. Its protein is CASRRTSGSRYF.

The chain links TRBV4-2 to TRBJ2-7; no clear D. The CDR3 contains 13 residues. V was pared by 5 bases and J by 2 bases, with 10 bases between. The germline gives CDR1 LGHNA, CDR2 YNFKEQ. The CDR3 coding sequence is TGTGCCAGCAGCTCCCCCAGTGCCTACGAGCAGTACTTC. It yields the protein CASSSPSAYEQYF.

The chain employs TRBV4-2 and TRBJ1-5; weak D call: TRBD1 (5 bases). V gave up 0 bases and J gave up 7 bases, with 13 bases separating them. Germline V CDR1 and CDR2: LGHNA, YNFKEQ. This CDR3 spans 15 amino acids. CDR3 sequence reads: CASSQDSQGEQPQHF. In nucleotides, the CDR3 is TGTGCCAGCAGCCAAGATTCCCAGGGCGAACAGCCCCAGCATTTT.

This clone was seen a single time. CDR3 nucleotides: TGTGCCAGCAGCTTAGGTCGCCAGGGAAACACCATATATTTT. Translation: CASSLGRQGNTIYF. V gene TRBV13 combines with J gene TRBJ1-3; D gene uncertain. The V gene lost 0 bases and the J gene lost 4 bases, with 7 bases spanning the gap. This CDR3 has 14 residues. CDR1 and CDR2 from the germline V gene are PRHDT and FYEKMQ (reference sequence).

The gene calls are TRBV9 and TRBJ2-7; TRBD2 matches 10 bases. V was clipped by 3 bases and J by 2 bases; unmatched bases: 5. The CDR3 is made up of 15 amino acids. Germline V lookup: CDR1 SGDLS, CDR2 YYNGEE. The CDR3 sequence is CASSELAGRTYEQYF. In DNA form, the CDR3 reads TGTGCCAGCAGCGAACTAGCGGGAAGAACCTACGAGCAGTACTTC.

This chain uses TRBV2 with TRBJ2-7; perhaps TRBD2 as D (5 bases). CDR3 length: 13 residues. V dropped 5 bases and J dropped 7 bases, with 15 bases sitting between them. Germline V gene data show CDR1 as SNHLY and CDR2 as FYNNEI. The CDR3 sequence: CASSPDFLLEQYF. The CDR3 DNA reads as TGTGCCAGCAGTCCGGACTTTCTCCTAGAGCAGTACTTC.

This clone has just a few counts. CDR3 protein: CAISVTGEQYF. The CDR3 DNA sequence: TGTGCCATCAGTGTAACGGGCGAGCAGTACTTC. The chain joins TRBV10-3 to TRBJ2-7; D gene uncertain. The length of the CDR3 is 11 residues. The V end lost 4 bases, the J end lost 6 bases, and 7 bases lay between the germline ends. The germline V gene encodes CDR1 ENHRY and CDR2 SYGVKD.

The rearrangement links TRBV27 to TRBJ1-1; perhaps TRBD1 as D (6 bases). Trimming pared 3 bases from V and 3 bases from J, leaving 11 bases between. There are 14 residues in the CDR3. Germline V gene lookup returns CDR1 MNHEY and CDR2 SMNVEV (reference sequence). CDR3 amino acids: CASSFGRGYTEAFF. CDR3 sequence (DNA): TGTGCCAGCAGTTTTGGCAGGGGATACACTGAAGCTTTCTTT.

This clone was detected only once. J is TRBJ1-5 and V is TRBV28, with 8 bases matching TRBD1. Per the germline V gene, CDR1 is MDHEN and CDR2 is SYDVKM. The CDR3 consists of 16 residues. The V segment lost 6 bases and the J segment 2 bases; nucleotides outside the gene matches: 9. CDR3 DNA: TGTGCCAGCAGATCCCAAGGACAGGGAGGCAATCAGCCCCAGCATTTT. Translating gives CASRSQGQGGNQPQHF.

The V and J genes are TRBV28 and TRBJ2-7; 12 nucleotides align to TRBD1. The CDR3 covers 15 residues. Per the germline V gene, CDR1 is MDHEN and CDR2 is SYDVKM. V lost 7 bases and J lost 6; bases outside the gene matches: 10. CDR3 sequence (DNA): TGTGCCAGCATATTAACTGGGACAGGGGGCTCCGAGCAGTACTTC. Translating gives CASILTGTGGSEQYF.

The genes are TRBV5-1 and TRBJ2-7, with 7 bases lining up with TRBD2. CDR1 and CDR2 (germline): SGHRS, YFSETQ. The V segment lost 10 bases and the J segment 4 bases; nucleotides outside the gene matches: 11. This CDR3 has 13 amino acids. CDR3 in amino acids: CACKASGGYEQYF. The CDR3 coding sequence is TGCGCCTGCAAGGCTAGCGGAGGGTACGAGCAGTACTTC.

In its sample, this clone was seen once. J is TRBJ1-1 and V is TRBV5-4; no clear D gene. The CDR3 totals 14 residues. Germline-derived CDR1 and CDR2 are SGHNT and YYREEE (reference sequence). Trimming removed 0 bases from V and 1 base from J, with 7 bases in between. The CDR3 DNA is TGTGCCAGCAGCTTGGAAGCCTCGAACACTGAAGCTTTCTTT. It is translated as CASSLEASNTEAFF.

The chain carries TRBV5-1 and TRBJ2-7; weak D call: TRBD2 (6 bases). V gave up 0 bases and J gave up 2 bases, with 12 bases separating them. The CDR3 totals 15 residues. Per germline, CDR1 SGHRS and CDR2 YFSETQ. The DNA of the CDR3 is TGCGCCAGCAGCTTGGCTAGCGATAGCCCCTACGAGCAGTACTTC. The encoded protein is CASSLASDSPYEQYF.

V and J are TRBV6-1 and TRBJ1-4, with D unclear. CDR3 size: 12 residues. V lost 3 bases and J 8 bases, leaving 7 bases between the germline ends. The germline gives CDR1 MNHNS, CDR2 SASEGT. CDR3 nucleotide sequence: TGTGCCAGCAGTGATTCGAGGGAAAAACTGTTTTTT. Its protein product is CASSDSREKLFF.

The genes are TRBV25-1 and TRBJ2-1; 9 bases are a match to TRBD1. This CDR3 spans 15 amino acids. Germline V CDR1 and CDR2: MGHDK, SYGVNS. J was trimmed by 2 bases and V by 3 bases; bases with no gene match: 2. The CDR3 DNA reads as TGTGCCAGCAGTGATGGGACAGGGACCTACAATGAGCAGTTCTTC. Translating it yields CASSDGTGTYNEQFF.

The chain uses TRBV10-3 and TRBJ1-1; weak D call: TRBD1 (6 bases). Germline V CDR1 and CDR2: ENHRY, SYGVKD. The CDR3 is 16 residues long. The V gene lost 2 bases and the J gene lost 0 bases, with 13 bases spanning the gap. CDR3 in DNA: TGTGCCATCAGTGAGGGTGGGACAATCTTGAACACTGAAGCTTTCTTT. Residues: CAISEGGTILNTEAFF.

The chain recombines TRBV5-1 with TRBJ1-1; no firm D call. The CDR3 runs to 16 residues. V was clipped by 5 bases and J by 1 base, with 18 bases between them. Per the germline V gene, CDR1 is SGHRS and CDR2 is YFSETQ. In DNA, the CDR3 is TGCGCCAGCAGTTCCAGTTCGAGGGTCCGGAACACTGAAGCTTTCTTT. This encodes CASSSSSRVRNTEAFF.

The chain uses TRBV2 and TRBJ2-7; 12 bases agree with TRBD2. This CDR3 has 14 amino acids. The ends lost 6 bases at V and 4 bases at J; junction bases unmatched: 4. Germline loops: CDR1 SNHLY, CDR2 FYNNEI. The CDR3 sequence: CASRETSGRYEQYF. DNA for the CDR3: TGTGCCAGCAGAGAGACTAGCGGGAGATACGAGCAGTACTTC.

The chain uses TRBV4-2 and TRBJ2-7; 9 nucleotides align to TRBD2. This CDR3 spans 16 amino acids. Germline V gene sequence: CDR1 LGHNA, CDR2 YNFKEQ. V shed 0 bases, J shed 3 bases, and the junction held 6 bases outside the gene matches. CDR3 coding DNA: TGTGCCAGCAGCCAAGATGGACTAGCGCAAAACTACGAGCAGTACTTC. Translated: CASSQDGLAQNYEQYF.

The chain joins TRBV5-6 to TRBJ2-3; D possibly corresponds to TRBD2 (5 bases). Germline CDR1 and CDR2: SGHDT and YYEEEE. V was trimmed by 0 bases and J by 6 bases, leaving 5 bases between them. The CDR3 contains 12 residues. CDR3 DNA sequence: TGTGCCAGCAGCTTGGGAGGGGATACGCAGTATTTT. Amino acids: CASSLGGDTQYF.

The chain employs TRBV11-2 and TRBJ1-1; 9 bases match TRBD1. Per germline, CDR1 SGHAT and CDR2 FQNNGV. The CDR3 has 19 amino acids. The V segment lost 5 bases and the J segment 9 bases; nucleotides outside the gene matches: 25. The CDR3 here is CASSPYPDRGSSVGAKAFF. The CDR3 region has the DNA TGTGCCAGCAGCCCCTACCCGGACAGGGGTTCATCTGTAGGTGCTAAAGCTTTCTTT.

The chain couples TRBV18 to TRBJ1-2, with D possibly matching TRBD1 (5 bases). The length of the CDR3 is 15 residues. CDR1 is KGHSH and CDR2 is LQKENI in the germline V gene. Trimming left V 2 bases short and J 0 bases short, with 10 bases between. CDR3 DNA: TGTGCCAGCTCACCAGCCCGGGGGGCTAACTATGGCTACACCTTC. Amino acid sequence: CASSPARGANYGYTF.

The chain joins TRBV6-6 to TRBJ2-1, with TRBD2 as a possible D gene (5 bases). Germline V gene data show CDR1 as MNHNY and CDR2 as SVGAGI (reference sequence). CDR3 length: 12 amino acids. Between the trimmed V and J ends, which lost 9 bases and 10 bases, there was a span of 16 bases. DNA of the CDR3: TGTGCCAGTGCGCCCACGGGGTCCGAGCAGTTCTTC. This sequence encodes CASAPTGSEQFF.

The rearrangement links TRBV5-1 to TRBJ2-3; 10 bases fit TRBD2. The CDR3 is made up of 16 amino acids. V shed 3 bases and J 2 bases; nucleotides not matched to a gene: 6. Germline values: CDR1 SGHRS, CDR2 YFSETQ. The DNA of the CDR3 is TGCGCCAGCAGCTGGCTAGCGGGAGCCCCCACAGATACGCAGTATTTT. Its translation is CASSWLAGAPTDTQYF.

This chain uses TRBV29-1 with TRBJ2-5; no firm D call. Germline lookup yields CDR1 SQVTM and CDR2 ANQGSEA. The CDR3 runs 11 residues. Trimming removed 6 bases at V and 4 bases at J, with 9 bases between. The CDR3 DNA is TGCAGCGTCGTATATATAGAGACCCAGTACTTC. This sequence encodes CSVVYIETQYF.